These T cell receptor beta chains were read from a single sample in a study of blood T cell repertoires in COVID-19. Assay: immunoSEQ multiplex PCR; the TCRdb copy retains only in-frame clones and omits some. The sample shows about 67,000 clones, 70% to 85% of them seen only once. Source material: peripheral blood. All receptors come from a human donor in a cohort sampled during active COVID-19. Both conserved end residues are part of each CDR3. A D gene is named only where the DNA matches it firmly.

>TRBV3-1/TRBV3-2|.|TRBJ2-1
TGTGCCAGCAGCCCTTCCTCACCAGGGAATGAGCAGTTCTTC
CASSPSSPGNEQFF
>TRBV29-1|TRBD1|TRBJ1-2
TGCAGCGCCGAAGGGGACAGGGGATGGGGCTACACCTTC
CSAEGDRGWGYTF
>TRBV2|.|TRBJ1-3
TGTGCCACCAGAAGGGGACAAACTGGAAACACCATATATTTT
CATRRGQTGNTIYF
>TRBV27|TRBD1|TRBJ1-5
TGTGCCAGCCGGGGACAGGTTGGGAATCAGCCCCAGCATTTT
CASRGQVGNQPQHF
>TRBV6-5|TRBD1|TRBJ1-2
TGTGCCAGCAGTTCGGCTGACAGGGATGGCTACACCTTC
CASSSADRDGYTF
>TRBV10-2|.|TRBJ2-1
TGCGCCACCACAGGCTCGGACGGGCAGTTCTTC
CATTGSDGQFF
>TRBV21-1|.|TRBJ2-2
TGTGCCAGCAGCCCCGGCGGGGGGCCCGGGGAGCTGTTTTTT
CASSPGGGPGELFF
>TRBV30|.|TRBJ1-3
TGTGCCTGGAGTGTACTGGGGGGCTCTGGAAACACCATATATTTT
CAWSVLGGSGNTIYF
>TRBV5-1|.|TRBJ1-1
TGCGCCAGCAGCTCCTACAGAGAAGCTTTCTTT
CASSSYREAFF
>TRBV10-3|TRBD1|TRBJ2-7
TGTGCCATCAGTTACGGGACAGAGTCCTACGAGCAGTACTTC
CAISYGTESYEQYF
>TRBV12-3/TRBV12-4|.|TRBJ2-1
TGTGCCAGCAGTGCGGGTGAGCAGTTCTTC
CASSAGEQFF
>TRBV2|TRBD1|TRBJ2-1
TGTGCCAGTTTAGCCGGGACAGGGGTCAATGAGCAGTTCTTC
CASLAGTGVNEQFF
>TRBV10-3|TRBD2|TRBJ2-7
TGTGCCATCAGGGTCACTAGCGGGGTGTGGTCCTACGAGCAGTACTTC
CAIRVTSGVWSYEQYF
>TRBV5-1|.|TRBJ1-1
TGCGCCAGCAGCTTGCTCGGGGTAGATACTGAAGCTTTCTTT
CASSLLGVDTEAFF
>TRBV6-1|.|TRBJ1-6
TGTGCCAGCAGTGAATGGGAAGGGGGTAATTCACCCCTCCACTTT
CASSEWEGGNSPLHF
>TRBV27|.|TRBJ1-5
TGTGCCAGCAGTTTCTCGGCGGCTCAGCCCCAGCATTTT
CASSFSAAQPQHF
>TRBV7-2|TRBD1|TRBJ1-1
TGTGCCAGCAGCGTGGTAGGGGGCCGGGCAGACACTGAAGCTTTCTTT
CASSVVGGRADTEAFF
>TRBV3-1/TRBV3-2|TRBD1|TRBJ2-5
TGTGCCAGCAGCCGACAGGGGGCGCGGGAGACCCAGTACTTC
CASSRQGARETQYF
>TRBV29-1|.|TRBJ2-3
TGCAGCGTTGACGGGGTCGGAGATACGCAGTATTTT
CSVDGVGDTQYF